Presented here are 5 T cell receptor beta chains from one specimen sequenced in a study of T cell clonality in common variable immunodeficiency. Points from the study as a whole: Common variable immunodeficiency TCR beta sequences reportedly had fewer deletions and N-nucleotide insertions.

No antigen has been assigned to these receptors. Profiling relied on immunoSEQ multiplex PCR, and the TCRdb table lists in-frame clones only, not all of them. The table lists about 34,000 clones, with no singletons. Sequenced material: peripheral blood mononuclear cells. All receptors come from a human donor with common variable immunodeficiency.

Concerning this clone: The read ends 3 residues early relative to the CDR3; the germline J gene fills the gap. The chain is built from TRBV7-2 and TRBJ1-5, with 7 positions matching TRBD1. The CDR3 extends over 14 amino acids. V dropped 5 bases and J dropped 5; count of bases not matched to a gene: 6. Germline V gives CDR1 SGHTA, CDR2 FQGNSA. The covered CDR3 bases are TGTGCCAGCAGCCCACAGGGGCCCTATCAGCCC. As protein: CASSPQGPYQP. The full CDR3 protein reads CASSPQGPYQPQHF.

This clone was counted many times. The observed sequence ends 3 residues before the CDR3 terminus, with the missing tail filled in from the germline J gene. The J gene is TRBJ2-3, the V gene TRBV5-4; 7 positions agree with TRBD1. The CDR3 runs 13 residues. In germline, CDR1 is SGHNT, CDR2 YYREEE (reference sequence). The DNA read from the CDR3 is TGTGCCAGCAGCTTGCGGGACAGTCGGACG. It is translated as CASSLRDSRT. The whole CDR3 region reads CASSLRDSRTQYF.

CDR3 DNA (partial): TGTGCCAGCAGCGGTGGGGCCACCGGGGAG. Its translation: CASSGGATGE. In full, the CDR3 reads CASSGGATGELFF. V usage is TRBV7-2 and J usage is TRBJ2-2; tentatively, D is TRBD1 (5 bases). The read comes to an end 3 residues before the CDR3 does, leaving the germline J gene to fill in the end. Germline CDR1 and CDR2: SGHTA and FQGNSA. This CDR3 comprises 13 residues. V gave up 5 bases and J gave up 4 bases, with 8 bases separating them.

The sample holds many counts of this clone. The read gets to within 3 residues of the CDR3 end, and the germline J gene fills in the rest. The chain is built from TRBV11-3 and TRBJ2-1; a weak D match, TRBD2 (6 bases). Trimming shortened V by 10 bases and J by 0 bases, and 13 bases separated the two germline ends. The germline gives CDR1 SGHNT, CDR2 YENEEA. The CDR3 runs to 14 residues. The CDR3 spells CATSGRSSYNEQFF. The covered CDR3 bases are TGTGCCACCTCGGGGAGGAGCTCCTACAATGAG.

This clone was recorded a few times. Sequencing ends 3 residues short of the CDR3 end; the germline J gene provides the rest. The rearrangement links TRBV19 to TRBJ1-1, with D unresolved. This CDR3 is 12 amino acids long. The V end lost 5 bases, the J end lost 6 bases, and 10 bases lay between the germline ends. Germline assignment: CDR1 LNHDA and CDR2 SQIVND (reference sequence). The CDR3 reads CASSWPNSEAFF. CDR3 DNA (partial): TGTGCCAGTAGTTGGCCAAATTCTGAA.